A selection of T cell receptor beta chains follows, all from one sample in a study of CD8 T cells in ankylosing spondylitis. In TCRdb, the 5' RACE reads were re-called with MiXCR into one record per CDR3 protein. The sample holds over 600,000 distinct CDR3 sequences, about 20% seen once. Input material: blood, either unsorted or a sorted T cell fraction (not recorded which). The source is a male donor with ankylosing spondylitis. The CDR3 runs from the conserved cysteine through the conserved F or W. Each record gives: V gene, D gene, CDR3 length, J gene, clone size, CDR3 protein, CDR3 DNA. D genes are given only for firm matches. The size of a clone is reported for some rows only, either as once, few or many, or as a class for expanded clones.

v_gene: TRBV12-3/TRBV12-4
d_gene: NA
len: 11
j_gene: TRBJ2-5
abundance: NA
CDR3aa: CASSSTRTQYF
CDR3nt: TGTGCCAGCAGTTCCACCCGGACCCAGTACTTC

v_gene: TRBV20-1
d_gene: NA
len: 13
j_gene: TRBJ2-2
abundance: NA
CDR3aa: CSAGGTATGELFF
CDR3nt: TGCAGTGCAGGAGGGACAGCAACCGGGGAGCTGTTTTTT

v_gene: TRBV11-2
d_gene: TRBD2
len: 15
j_gene: TRBJ2-1
abundance: few
CDR3aa: CASSSRLAVYNEQFF
CDR3nt: TGTGCCAGCAGCTCTCGCCTAGCGGTCTACAATGAGCAGTTCTTC

v_gene: TRBV20-1
d_gene: NA
len: 13
j_gene: TRBJ2-7
abundance: few
CDR3aa: CSALGTNTYEQYF
CDR3nt: TGCAGTGCTCTCGGGACAAACACCTACGAGCAGTACTTC

v_gene: TRBV3-1
d_gene: TRBD2
len: 16
j_gene: TRBJ2-1
abundance: NA
CDR3aa: CASSQALAGGDNEQFF
CDR3nt: TGTGCCAGCAGCCAGGCCCTAGCGGGGGGGGACAATGAGCAGTTCTTC

v_gene: TRBV4-2
d_gene: NA
len: 14
j_gene: TRBJ1-4
abundance: few
CDR3aa: CASRGDTEAEKLFF
CDR3nt: TGTGCCAGCAGGGGGGACACCGAGGCTGAAAAACTGTTTTTT

v_gene: TRBV29-1
d_gene: NA
len: 13
j_gene: TRBJ2-3
abundance: few
CDR3aa: CSVPGPLPDTQYF
CDR3nt: TGCAGCGTTCCGGGCCCTTTGCCAGATACGCAGTATTTT

v_gene: TRBV5-1
d_gene: NA
len: 15
j_gene: TRBJ2-5
abundance: NA
CDR3aa: CASSLPAGDQETQYF
CDR3nt: TGCGCCAGCAGCTTGCCGGCAGGGGACCAAGAGACCCAGTACTTC

v_gene: TRBV30
d_gene: TRBD2
len: 13
j_gene: TRBJ2-1
abundance: NA
CDR3aa: CACRDYSYNEQFF
CDR3nt: TGTGCCTGCCGGGACTACTCCTACAATGAGCAGTTCTTC

v_gene: TRBV30
d_gene: NA
len: 14
j_gene: TRBJ1-2
abundance: NA
CDR3aa: CAWRTQEGSYGYTF
CDR3nt: TGTGCCTGGAGGACACAAGAGGGTAGCTATGGCTACACCTTC

v_gene: TRBV4-2
d_gene: NA
len: 15
j_gene: TRBJ2-7
abundance: few
CDR3aa: CASSQDVQRTYEQYF
CDR3nt: TGTGCCAGCAGCCAAGATGTCCAGCGGACCTACGAGCAGTACTTC

v_gene: TRBV20-1
d_gene: NA
len: 14
j_gene: TRBJ2-2
abundance: NA
CDR3aa: CSAPPSGYPGELFF
CDR3nt: TGCAGTGCACCGCCTTCGGGGTATCCCGGGGAGCTGTTTTTT

v_gene: TRBV12-3/TRBV12-4
d_gene: NA
len: 14
j_gene: TRBJ1-6
abundance: many
CDR3aa: CASSPLDYDSPLHF
CDR3nt: TGTGCCAGCAGCCCCCTCGACTATGATTCACCCCTCCACTTT

v_gene: TRBV6-1
d_gene: NA
len: 14
j_gene: TRBJ2-3
abundance: few
CDR3aa: CASSQGPRADTQYF
CDR3nt: TGTGCCAGCAGTCAGGGGCCGCGGGCAGATACGCAGTATTTT

v_gene: TRBV9
d_gene: NA
len: 16
j_gene: TRBJ2-1
abundance: NA
CDR3aa: CASSVGGRVEYNEQFF
CDR3nt: TGTGCCAGCAGCGTAGGCGGCAGAGTCGAGTACAATGAGCAGTTCTTC

v_gene: TRBV18
d_gene: NA
len: 14
j_gene: TRBJ1-1
abundance: few
CDR3aa: CASSQEQGGTEAFF
CDR3nt: TGTGCCAGCTCACAGGAGCAGGGAGGCACTGAAGCTTTCTTT

v_gene: TRBV28
d_gene: NA
len: 16
j_gene: TRBJ2-4
abundance: NA
CDR3aa: CASSQGYKLTENIQYF
CDR3nt: TGTGCCAGCAGTCAGGGCTACAAGCTCACAGAAAACATTCAGTACTTC

v_gene: TRBV2
d_gene: NA
len: 14
j_gene: TRBJ2-2
abundance: NA
CDR3aa: CASSAGWGTGELFF
CDR3nt: TGTGCCAGCAGTGCAGGGTGGGGCACCGGGGAGCTGTTTTTT

v_gene: TRBV28
d_gene: TRBD1
len: 16
j_gene: TRBJ1-5
abundance: NA
CDR3aa: CASSFFTDRGSQPQHF
CDR3nt: TGTGCCAGCAGTTTTTTCACGGACAGGGGCAGTCAGCCCCAGCATTTT

v_gene: TRBV20-1
d_gene: NA
len: 13
j_gene: TRBJ1-1
abundance: few
CDR3aa: CSATTVLNTEAFF
CDR3nt: TGCAGTGCCACGACAGTTCTGAACACTGAAGCTTTCTTT

v_gene: TRBV12-3/TRBV12-4
d_gene: TRBD2
len: 18
j_gene: TRBJ2-5
abundance: once
CDR3aa: CASNKPGLAGGGGETQYF
CDR3nt: TGTGCCAGCAACAAACCCGGACTAGCGGGGGGAGGTGGGGAGACCCAGTACTTC

v_gene: TRBV4-3
d_gene: NA
len: 15
j_gene: TRBJ2-7
abundance: few
CDR3aa: CASSQESVTYYEQYF
CDR3nt: TGCGCCAGCAGCCAAGAAAGCGTAACATACTACGAGCAGTACTTC

v_gene: TRBV7-9
d_gene: NA
len: 11
j_gene: TRBJ2-5
abundance: NA
CDR3aa: CASSPEVTQYF
CDR3nt: TGTGCCAGCAGTCCTGAGGTGACCCAGTACTTC

v_gene: TRBV5-1
d_gene: TRBD1
len: 14
j_gene: TRBJ2-7
abundance: NA
CDR3aa: CASSAGTGRIEQYF
CDR3nt: TGCGCCAGCAGCGCCGGGACAGGGCGTATCGAGCAGTACTTC

v_gene: TRBV12-3/TRBV12-4
d_gene: NA
len: 11
j_gene: TRBJ2-1
abundance: NA
CDR3aa: CASSPAYDQFF
CDR3nt: TGTGCCAGCAGTCCTGCATACGACCAGTTCTTC

v_gene: TRBV20-1
d_gene: TRBD1
len: 18
j_gene: TRBJ1-4
abundance: NA
CDR3aa: CSASAPGQQIATNEKLFF
CDR3nt: TGCAGTGCTAGCGCTCCGGGACAGCAGATTGCAACTAATGAAAAACTGTTTTTT

v_gene: TRBV5-1
d_gene: TRBD2
len: 18
j_gene: TRBJ2-5
abundance: NA
CDR3aa: CASSLGASGRPNQETQYF
CDR3nt: TGCGCCAGCAGCTTGGGGGCTAGCGGGAGGCCCAACCAAGAGACCCAGTACTTC

v_gene: TRBV27
d_gene: NA
len: 16
j_gene: TRBJ2-7
abundance: NA
CDR3aa: CASSLSSGHRSYEQYF
CDR3nt: TGTGCCAGCAGTTTATCCTCGGGACACCGCTCCTACGAGCAGTACTTC

v_gene: TRBV20-1
d_gene: NA
len: 12
j_gene: TRBJ1-2
abundance: NA
CDR3aa: CSAKTTNYGYTF
CDR3nt: TGCAGTGCTAAGACTACTAACTATGGCTACACCTTC

v_gene: TRBV9
d_gene: TRBD1
len: 14
j_gene: TRBJ2-5
abundance: NA
CDR3aa: CASSDTGGSETQYF
CDR3nt: TGTGCCAGCAGCGACACAGGGGGCAGCGAGACCCAGTACTTC

v_gene: TRBV15
d_gene: NA
len: 12
j_gene: TRBJ1-1
abundance: few
CDR3aa: CATSRDPPQAFF
CDR3nt: TGTGCCACCAGCAGAGATCCGCCTCAAGCTTTCTTT

v_gene: TRBV5-1
d_gene: TRBD2
len: 15
j_gene: TRBJ2-7
abundance: NA
CDR3aa: CASSPQTSGAYEQYF
CDR3nt: TGCGCCAGCAGCCCCCAAACTAGCGGAGCCTACGAGCAGTACTTC

v_gene: TRBV4-1
d_gene: NA
len: 15
j_gene: TRBJ2-1
abundance: once
CDR3aa: CASSQDQNLLNEQFF
CDR3nt: TGCGCCAGCAGCCAAGATCAAAACCTCTTGAATGAGCAGTTCTTC